The clone carrying this TCR beta chain was observed a handful of times. Its antigen is still unknown. The sequencing depth, 1 in 200,000 to 1 in 1 million T cells, was the target. TCRdb's copy holds only in-frame clones and misses some; the assay was immunoSEQ multiplex PCR. The table has a few hundred thousand clones, less than 75% seen once. The entry originates in a study of cytotoxic CD8 clonotypes in ibrutinib-treated CLL. Study details: The subjects consisted of roughly twelve relapsed/refractory and roughly 14 treatment-naive individuals, with 17 IGHV unmutated.

This CDR3 has 16 residues. Germline loops: CDR1 SGHRS, CDR2 YFSETQ. Trimming took 3 bases from V and 6 from J; bases not matched to a gene: 9. Findings of the study overall: Clonotypes that were public were uncommon, and they contracted or stayed stable on treatment. At progression, clonality fell back toward baseline after rising at ibrutinib response.

The sample in question was PBMCs, obtained after 24 months of ibrutinib treatment. The chain carries TRBV5-1 and TRBJ2-1; 10 bases line up with TRBD2. The source is a human donor with chronic lymphocytic leukemia. This chain's CDR3 is CASSSDPGLAINEQFF. In DNA, the CDR3 is TGCGCCAGCAGCTCGGACCCGGGACTAGCGATCAATGAGCAGTTCTTC.